The 25 T cell receptor beta chains given below trace back to one sample, sequenced in a study of cytomegalovirus exposure and HLA in healthy donors. 13 Jbeta primers and 60 Vbeta primers were used for the PCR. The table came from immunoSEQ multiplex PCR; TCRdb's copy has only in-frame clones and leaves some out. The table shows about 100,000 clones, with about 80% occurring only once. The sequenced sample was PBMCs. The origin of the receptors is a man aged 40-49 years in good health and CMV-seropositive.

This chain uses TRBV13 with TRBJ2-3; 9 positions agree with TRBD2. Germline V CDR1 and CDR2: PRHDT, FYEKMQ (reference sequence). This CDR3 has 18 residues. V lost 5 bases, J lost 6 bases, and 18 bases stayed unmatched. The chain's CDR3 is CASSPPEGAGGRRDTQYF. The CDR3 DNA follows: TGTGCCAGCAGCCCTCCTGAGGGAGCGGGAGGACGGCGGGATACGCAGTATTTT.

The chain couples TRBV9 to TRBJ1-2, with D maybe TRBD1 (6 bases). The germline V gene encodes CDR1 SGDLS and CDR2 YYNGEE. V was pared by 0 bases and J by 0 bases, with 9 bases between. The CDR3 runs 15 residues. The CDR3: CASSVGSGANYGYTF. DNA for the CDR3: TGTGCCAGCAGCGTAGGGTCAGGGGCTAACTATGGCTACACCTTC.

The rearrangement joins TRBV6-4 to TRBJ2-7; TRBD2 matches at 7 bases. The germline CDR1 and CDR2 sequences are MRHNA and SNTAGT. V trimming: 2 bases; J trimming: 1 base; junction bases outside the gene matches: 5. The CDR3 spans 15 residues. The CDR3 bases are TGTGCCAGCAGTGACGGCTCGCGGGGGTCCTACGAGCAGTACTTC. Its protein product is CASSDGSRGSYEQYF.

The chain uses TRBV9 and TRBJ2-1; a weak D match, TRBD2 (10 bases). Trimming stripped 0 bases from V and 7 bases from J, with 23 bases between. CDR3 size: 18 residues. Per the germline V gene, CDR1 is SGDLS and CDR2 is YYNGEE. CDR3 amino acids: CASSVVGGQGAGGNEQFF. CDR3 DNA: TGTGCCAGCAGCGTAGTCGGGGGACAGGGAGCGGGGGGGAATGAGCAGTTCTTC.

CDR3 loop: CASSSDRFQYF. In nucleotides, the CDR3 is TGTGCCAGCAGCTCAGACAGATTTCAGTACTTC. The chain carries TRBV7-9 and TRBJ2-7, with D perhaps TRBD1 (5 bases). V lost 4 bases to trimming and J lost 10 bases, with 11 bases between them. The CDR3 sequence is 11 residues long. CDR1 SEHNR and CDR2 FQNEAQ come from the germline V gene (reference sequence). The full variable domain, completed using reference TRBV7-9 and TRBJ2-7, is DTGVSQNPRHKITKRGQNVTFRCDPISEHNRLYWYRQTLGQGPEFLTYFQNEAQLEKSRLLSDRFSAERPKGSFSTLEIQRTEQGDSAMYLCASSSDRFQYFGPGTRLTVT.

The chain uses TRBV28 and TRBJ1-3; no clear D gene. This CDR3 is 12 amino acids long. Germline loops: CDR1 MDHEN, CDR2 SYDVKM. V shed 4 bases and J shed 4 bases, with 5 bases lying between them. CDR3 bases: TGTGCCAGCAGTTCCCAGGGAAACACCATATATTTT. This encodes CASSSQGNTIYF.

The V gene is TRBV5-1, the J gene TRBJ2-5; TRBD1 aligns across 11 bases. With V trimmed by 0 bases and J by 8 bases, 6 bases remained unmatched. Germline V gene data show CDR1 as SGHRS and CDR2 as YFSETQ. CDR3 length: 15 residues. As DNA, the CDR3 is TGCGCCAGCAGCTTGGGCCCCGGGACAGGGGGAACCCAGTACTTC. Its translation is CASSLGPGTGGTQYF.

Details on this clone: The sample contains more than one DNA sequence encoding this CDR3. This chain uses TRBV14 with TRBJ1-6, with 9 bases identical to TRBD1. The germline V gene has CDR1 SGHDN and CDR2 FVKESK. With 3 bases clipped from V and 6 bases from J, the junction kept 0 bases outside the gene matches. This CDR3 contains 14 residues. The CDR3: CASSQDRGNSPLHF. CDR3 sequence (DNA): TGTGCCAGCAGCCAGGACAGGGGTAATTCACCCCTCCACTTT.

The V gene is TRBV11-2, the J gene TRBJ2-5; TRBD1 is a possible D gene (5 bases). V was shortened by 7 bases and J by 0 bases, with 9 bases between the two germline ends. The CDR3 is 13 residues long. Per the germline V gene, CDR1 is SGHAT and CDR2 is FQNNGV. This CDR3 reads CASTSGNQETQYF. CDR3 nucleotides: TGTGCCAGCACGTCAGGGAACCAAGAGACCCAGTACTTC.

V gene TRBV18 combines with J gene TRBJ1-1, with D hard to call. V was cut by 0 bases and J by 1 base, with 9 bases left in between. This CDR3 has 15 residues. Looked up from germline, CDR1 is KGHSH and CDR2 is LQKENI. The CDR3 region is CASSPPSRGNTEAFF. The DNA for the CDR3 is TGTGCCAGCTCACCACCTAGCAGAGGGAACACTGAAGCTTTCTTT.

The chain joins TRBV7-9 to TRBJ1-2; TRBD1 aligns across 8 bases. The CDR3 spans 13 residues. Germline assignment: CDR1 SEHNR and CDR2 FQNEAQ (reference sequence). V shed 4 bases, J shed 7 bases, and the junction held 5 bases outside the gene matches. CDR3 protein: CASSSGGAGGYTF. DNA of the CDR3: TGTGCCAGCAGCTCAGGGGGCGCAGGTGGCTACACCTTC.

In its sample, this clone was seen a few times. In nucleotides, the CDR3 is TGTGCCAGTAGTATTTCGGACAGTAGCAATCAGCCCCAGCATTTT. It is translated as CASSISDSSNQPQHF. The V and J genes are TRBV19 and TRBJ1-5; a weak D match, TRBD1 (6 bases). This CDR3 region has 15 residues. The ends were cut back, 3 bases at V and 0 bases at J, with 9 bases in the middle. Germline V CDR1 and CDR2: LNHDA, SQIVND (reference sequence).

The CDR3: CASSDPVEGARYEQYF. The CDR3 nucleotides are TGTGCCAGCAGTGATCCGGTTGAGGGGGCGCGTTACGAGCAGTACTTC. The chain has TRBV2 and TRBJ2-7; 7 nucleotides line up with TRBD1. J lost 4 bases, V lost 3 bases, and 12 bases had no gene match. The CDR3 has 16 residues. Germline V CDR1 and CDR2: SNHLY, FYNNEI.

This rearrangement joins TRBV4-1 to TRBJ2-2; TRBD1 matches at 8 bases. Germline CDR1 is MGHRA and CDR2 is YSYEKL. Trimming took 4 bases from V and 5 from J; bases not matched to a gene: 6. The CDR3 length is 15 residues. CDR3 DNA: TGCGCCAGCAGCCTAAGGACAGGGTGGACCGGGGAGCTGTTTTTT. It specifies CASSLRTGWTGELFF.

This clone was found a few times. In nucleotides, the CDR3 is TGCGCCAGCAGCCGGCGCGGGGAGACCGGGGAGCTGTTTTTT. Protein sequence: CASSRRGETGELFF. This rearrangement joins TRBV4-1 to TRBJ2-2; perhaps TRBD2 as D (6 bases). This CDR3 comprises 14 residues. V lost 4 bases and J 5 bases, leaving 11 bases between the germline ends. Per the germline V gene, CDR1 is MGHRA and CDR2 is YSYEKL.

The V gene is TRBV19, the J gene TRBJ2-7; TRBD1 might be the D (6 bases). Trimming took off 3 bases at V and 2 bases at J, with 14 bases between the two ends. The CDR3 sequence is 15 residues long. The germline gives CDR1 LNHDA, CDR2 SQIVND (reference sequence). The CDR3 region has the DNA TGTGCCAGTAGTATTGTGGGGACATCCACCTACGAGCAGTACTTC. Translating it yields CASSIVGTSTYEQYF.

This clone was found a few times. The rearrangement links TRBV28 to TRBJ1-1; D may be TRBD1 (6 bases). The CDR3 loop spans 13 amino acids. Germline V gene lookup returns CDR1 MDHEN and CDR2 SYDVKM. V lost 4 bases to trimming and J lost 4 bases, with 10 bases between them. This CDR3 reads CASSSTGTTEAFF. The CDR3 coding sequence is TGTGCCAGCAGTTCAACAGGGACCACTGAAGCTTTCTTT.

The rearrangement links TRBV11-2 to TRBJ2-5, with 9 bases matching TRBD1. The V gene end was trimmed by 6 bases and the J gene end by 1 base; junction bases not matched to a gene: 6. The CDR3 has 15 residues. Germline CDR1 SGHAT, CDR2 FQNNGV. The CDR3 DNA reads as TGTGCCAGCAGACCGAACAGGGGGCCCCAAGAGACCCAGTACTTC. Encoded protein: CASRPNRGPQETQYF.

The J gene is TRBJ2-1, the V gene TRBV28; 12 positions match TRBD2. Germline CDR1 and CDR2: MDHEN and SYDVKM. This CDR3 is built from 16 residues. After removal of 5 bases from V and 4 bases from J, the junction contained 6 bases not matched to a gene. CDR3 residues: CASSIGTSGQYNEQFF. In nucleotides, the CDR3 is TGTGCCAGCAGTATCGGGACTAGCGGGCAATACAATGAGCAGTTCTTC.

The chain joins TRBV27 to TRBJ2-1, with 7 bases aligning to TRBD2. Germline CDR1 and CDR2: MNHEY and SMNVEV (reference sequence). V gave up 3 bases and J gave up 15 bases; unmatched junction bases: 8. The CDR3 is 12 residues long. CDR3 DNA: TGTGCCAGCAGTTTTTCAACGGGAGGTACGTTCTTC. This encodes CASSFSTGGTFF.

The rearrangement joins TRBV9 to TRBJ2-3; TRBD2 is a possible D gene (5 bases). V shed 4 bases and J shed 3 bases, with 15 bases lying between them. The CDR3 contains 15 residues. Germline lookup yields CDR1 SGDLS and CDR2 YYNGEE. CDR3 in amino acids: CASSQLGFRTDTQYF. The CDR3 nucleotides are TGTGCCAGCAGCCAACTAGGGTTCCGAACAGATACGCAGTATTTT.

The chain employs TRBV6-5 and TRBJ1-5; D gene unclear. The V end lost 5 bases, the J end lost 0 bases, and 11 bases lay between the germline ends. Germline V gene sequence: CDR1 MNHEY, CDR2 SVGAGI. The length of the CDR3 is 15 residues. CDR3 DNA: TGTGCCAGCAGTCCGACACCTTATAGCAATCAGCCCCAGCATTTT. Translation: CASSPTPYSNQPQHF.

V and J are TRBV6-5 and TRBJ2-1; 8 nucleotides line up with TRBD2. V was pared by 6 bases and J by 7 bases, with 11 bases of the junction left unmatched. Germline V gene lookup returns CDR1 MNHEY and CDR2 SVGAGI. The CDR3 is 15 amino acids. CDR3 amino acids: CASRTGTSVSNEQFF. CDR3 nucleotides: TGTGCCAGCAGGACCGGGACTAGTGTGTCGAATGAGCAGTTCTTC.

This rearrangement joins TRBV27 to TRBJ1-6; no clear D. The CDR3 runs to 15 residues. V gave up 5 bases and J gave up 5 bases, with 13 bases separating them. CDR1 and CDR2 (germline): MNHEY, SMNVEV (reference sequence). The CDR3 DNA follows: TGTGCCAGCAGTCCCCGGGAAGCTGATAATTCACCCCTCCACTTT. Translation: CASSPREADNSPLHF.

This clone was seen only a few times. The chain is built from TRBV6-5 and TRBJ2-1, with 7 positions matching TRBD1. The V gene's germline CDR1 is MNHEY and CDR2 SVGAGI. This CDR3 has 14 residues. V was clipped by 0 bases and J by 4 bases; unmatched bases: 0. CDR3 sequence reads: CASSYSGQYNEQFF. The CDR3 DNA reads TGTGCCAGCAGTTACTCGGGACAGTACAATGAGCAGTTCTTC.